This entry features one T cell receptor beta chain sequence. Its antigen is not known. The record originates from a study of shared clonotypes between healthy human individuals. Adult donors, all healthy and HIV-negative, had no recent acute infections or vaccinations. Assay used: immunoSEQ multiplex PCR; TCRdb lists only in-frame clones, some missing. The data contain roughly 1 million clones, about 75% of them seen just once; the ten biggest clones take up nearly 1.5%. Study results and limitations: Clonotype sharing among donors likely depends on sequencing depth.

The sequencing input was memory CD4+ T cells sorted from blood. Subset reported: CD45RA-negative fraction. This clonotype was sampled from a young man in good health.

The CDR3 coding sequence is TGTGCCAGCAGTGACAATGGGATTGAGCCCCAGCATTTT. This codes for CASSDNGIEPQHF. The V and J genes are TRBV6-4 and TRBJ1-5; D is unresolved. The CDR3 runs 13 residues. The germline V and J ends were trimmed by 2 bases and 8 bases, with 10 bases remaining between them. Germline values: CDR1 MRHNA, CDR2 SNTAGT.